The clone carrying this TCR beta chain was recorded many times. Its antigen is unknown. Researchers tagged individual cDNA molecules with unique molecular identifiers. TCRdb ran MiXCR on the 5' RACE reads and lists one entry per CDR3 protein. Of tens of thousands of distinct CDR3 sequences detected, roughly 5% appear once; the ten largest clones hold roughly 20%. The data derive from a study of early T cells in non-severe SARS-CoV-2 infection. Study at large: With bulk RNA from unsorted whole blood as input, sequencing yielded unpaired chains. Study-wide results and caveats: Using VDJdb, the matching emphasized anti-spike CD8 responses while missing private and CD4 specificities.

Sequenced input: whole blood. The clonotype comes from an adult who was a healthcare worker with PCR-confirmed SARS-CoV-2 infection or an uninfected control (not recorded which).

CDR3 nucleotide sequence: TGTGCCAGCAACATGGGCGGGAGCGGTAGGAAGACCCAGTACTTC. It codes for CASNMGGSGRKTQYF. J is TRBJ2-5 and V is TRBV28, with TRBD2 matching 7 bases. The CDR3 loop spans 15 amino acids. Germline V gene lookup returns CDR1 MDHEN and CDR2 SYDVKM. Trimming removed 7 bases from V and 6 bases from J; junction bases left unmatched: 14.